This record concerns one T cell receptor (beta chain) sequence. Its specificity is unknown. At least 3 on the Clinical Activity Score was recorded for ophthalmopathy patients, who also had NOSPECS grade at least 4 and duration under 3 months. The source material, RNA transcripts, was used to amplify TCR beta CDR3 regions. Using the HTBI primer set, a first-round RT-PCR was run on the TCR CDR3. A single record per CDR3 protein comes from TCRdb applying MiXCR to the multiplex PCR reads. In the table there are some 580,000 distinct CDR3 sequences, about a sixth of which are singletons. This record comes from a study of T cells in Graves' hyperthyroidism and ophthalmopathy. CDR1 SQVTM and CDR2 ANQGSEA come from the germline V gene. CDR3 length: 19 residues. Trimming left V 5 bases short and J 5 bases short, with 31 bases between. General study findings and limits: Through a model of 13 V-J features, ophthalmopathy was separated from stable hyperthyroidism.

The rearrangement uses TRBV29-1 and TRBJ2-1; D is perhaps TRBD2 (7 bases). This clonotype was sampled from a woman in her forties with Graves' ophthalmopathy. Input material: blood. CDR3 sequence reads: CSVSGSSGLPVRGDNEQFF. In DNA, the CDR3 is TGCAGCGTTTCTGGGTCTAGCGGACTACCCGTAAGGGGGGACAATGAGCAGTTCTTC.